This note documents a single TCR beta chain sequence. Its antigen is currently unknown. Germline V gives CDR1 MDHEN, CDR2 SYDVKM. With 5 bases removed from V and 12 bases from J, the gap between germline ends came to 25 bases. The CDR3 sequence is 16 residues long. The entry originates in a study of graft-versus-host responses after intestinal transplantation. Study in general: All recipients were given anti-thymocyte globulin induction, and tacrolimus and steroids were then administered for about three years. General study points: Ileal or blood samples showed some GvH clones first, and such clones were also found in recipient marrow. GvH clone levels peaked in circulation, and this peak was associated with early post-transplant HvG declines.

Sequencing used immunoSEQ multiplex PCR; TCRdb keeps in-frame clones, though not all of them. The sample contains 90,000 to 150,000 clones, about 95% of which appear only once. The sequence derives from a human donor who received an intestinal transplant. This chain joins TRBV28 and TRBJ1-4; perhaps TRBD1 as D (6 bases). The material was unstimulated CD8+ T cells sorted from spleen or lymph node cells, obtained before intestinal transplant. The CDR3 DNA sequence: TGTGCCAGCAGTCCCATCGGGACATATTTTAATGAGGAACTGTTTTTT. This codes for CASSPIGTYFNEELFF.